What follows is one T cell receptor (beta chain) and its context. The data were produced by immunoSEQ multiplex PCR, yet TCRdb's version contains in-frame clones alone and is incomplete. Counted here are some 220,000 clones, approximately 80% occurring once; the ten biggest clones make up about 6.3%. This sample is part of a study of blood T cell repertoires in COVID-19. The CDR3 is 15 residues long. Germline CDR1 is KGHSH and CDR2 is LQKENI. V lost 3 bases to trimming and J lost 2 bases; unmatched junction nucleotides: 5. The rearrangement uses TRBV18 and TRBJ2-3; 7 positions match TRBD1. The origin of this receptor is a woman aged 55-70 years with active or convalescent COVID-19. What was sequenced was peripheral blood. This CDR3 is CASSPDRAITDTQYF. DNA of the CDR3: TGTGCCAGCTCACCTGACAGGGCGATCACAGATACGCAGTATTTT. The variable domain in full, completed from reference TRBV18 and TRBJ2-3, reads NAGVMQNPRHLVRRRGQEARLRCSPMKGHSHVYWYRQLPEEGLKFMVYLQKENIIDESGMPKERFSAEFPKEGPSILRIQQVVRGDSAAYFCASSPDRAITDTQYFGPGTRLTVL.